What follows describes a single TCR beta chain. Germline values: CDR1 LNHDA, CDR2 SQIVND (reference sequence). The ends were cut back, 2 bases at V and 7 bases at J, with 14 bases in the middle. The CDR3 consists of 14 residues. The sample comes from a study of cytomegalovirus exposure and HLA in healthy donors. The overall study: A prior analysis found 95 million to 140 million unique TCR beta sequences from around 180 million T cells.

This PCR relied on a set of 60 Vbeta primers and 13 Jbeta primers. Repertoires were generated with immunoSEQ multiplex PCR, while TCRdb's copy carries only in-frame clones and drops some. The sample shows approximately 190,000 clones, roughly 80% of them seen only once. V gene TRBV19 combines with J gene TRBJ1-1; maybe TRBD1 (5 bases). The sample comprised PBMCs. The TCR sequence derives from a woman in her twenties or thirties in good health and CMV-seropositive. CDR3: CASSIQQERGEAFF. DNA for the CDR3: TGTGCCAGTAGTATACAACAGGAGCGGGGTGAAGCTTTCTTT. The full variable domain, rest sourced from reference TRBV19 and TRBJ1-1, is DGGITQSPKYLFRKEGQNVTLSCEQNLNHDAMYWYRQDPGQGLRLIYYSQIVNDFQKGDIAEGYSVSREKKESFPLTVTSAQKNPTAFYLCASSIQQERGEAFFGQGTRLTVV.